A single sample is the source of the 31 T cell receptor beta chains below, sequenced in a study of CD8 T cells in ankylosing spondylitis. TCRdb processed the 5' RACE reads anew with MiXCR; each CDR3 protein has one entry. The table has some 200,000 distinct CDR3 sequences, around a sixth seen once; the top ten hold around 4%. The sequenced sample was blood, either unsorted or a sorted T cell fraction (not recorded which). The source is a male donor under 30 with ankylosing spondylitis or in good health (not recorded which).

This clonotype appeared many times. The chain couples TRBV28 to TRBJ1-1; 8 nucleotides line up with TRBD1. The CDR3 is made up of 15 amino acids. CDR1 is MDHEN, CDR2 SYDVKM, per germline. After removal of 7 bases from V and 3 bases from J, the junction contained 10 bases not matched to a gene. The CDR3 DNA reads TGTGCCAGCAAACCCCTAGGACAGGGAGACACTGAAGCTTTCTTT. The encoded protein is CASKPLGQGDTEAFF.

In this sample, this clonotype turned up a few times. This chain links TRBV4-2 with TRBJ2-3, with no clear D. The germline V gene has CDR1 LGHNA and CDR2 YNFKEQ. The CDR3 has 12 amino acids. V lost 6 bases, J lost 0 bases, and 4 bases lay in between. This chain's CDR3 is CASRGSTDTQYF. The CDR3, as DNA: TGTGCCAGCAGGGGGAGCACAGATACGCAGTATTTT.

The chain links TRBV27 to TRBJ2-1; TRBD2 is a possible D gene (6 bases). The CDR3 runs 18 residues. Germline V gene data show CDR1 as MNHEY and CDR2 as SMNVEV (reference sequence). The V end lost 8 bases, the J end lost 2 bases, and 25 bases lay between the germline ends. The CDR3 loop reads CASEKEGHFGFAYNEQFF. The CDR3 DNA reads TGTGCCAGCGAGAAGGAGGGCCATTTTGGATTTGCCTACAATGAGCAGTTCTTC.

This clonotype was counted ten times or more. The rearrangement joins TRBV5-6 to TRBJ1-6; 10 nucleotides line up with TRBD1. Germline V CDR1 and CDR2: SGHDT, YYEEEE. There are 15 residues in the CDR3. With V trimmed by 0 bases and J by 6 bases, 0 bases remained unmatched. The CDR3: CASSLGDRGNSPLHF. In DNA form, the CDR3 reads TGTGCCAGCAGCTTGGGGGACAGGGGTAATTCACCCCTCCACTTT.

The chain carries TRBV6-1 and TRBJ2-7; 8 nucleotides align to TRBD2. The trim removed 4 bases at V and 2 bases at J, leaving 1 base unmatched. Germline V gene sequence: CDR1 MNHNS, CDR2 SASEGT. CDR3 length: 13 amino acids. Here the CDR3 reads CASSAGRAYEQYV. As DNA, the CDR3 is TGTGCCAGCAGTGCCGGGAGGGCCTACGAGCAGTACGTC.

V usage is TRBV4-3 and J usage is TRBJ2-3; no firm D call. The V end was cut by 1 base, the J end by 4 bases, with 6 bases between. Germline V gene data show CDR1 as LGHNA and CDR2 as YSLEER. The CDR3 extends over 13 amino acids. DNA for the CDR3: TGCGCCAGCAGCCAAGCCACCCCAGATACGCAGTATTTT. It encodes CASSQATPDTQYF.

The chain couples TRBV20-1 to TRBJ2-1; no definite D call. Trimming removed 1 base from V and 6 bases from J, with 25 bases in between. Germline V gene lookup returns CDR1 DFQATT and CDR2 SNEGSKA (reference sequence). CDR3 length: 18 amino acids. The CDR3 reads CSARVKGLPLFQVNEQFF. CDR3 DNA sequence: TGCAGTGCTAGAGTAAAAGGGCTTCCCCTTTTCCAAGTCAATGAGCAGTTCTTC.

This clonotype was found a few times. The chain joins TRBV19 to TRBJ2-7, with 8 bases matching TRBD2. The CDR3 covers 14 residues. CDR1 LNHDA and CDR2 SQIVND come from the germline V gene (reference sequence). With V trimmed by 1 base and J by 4 bases, 3 bases remained unmatched. The CDR3 loop is CASSIAGGPYEQYF. Written as DNA, the CDR3 is TGTGCCAGTAGTATAGCGGGAGGGCCGTACGAGCAGTACTTC.

This clonotype was counted ten times or more. The rearrangement joins TRBV12-3 or TRBV12-4 to TRBJ2-7; D ambiguous. V was clipped by 3 bases and J by 1 base, with 10 bases between them. This CDR3 spans 14 amino acids. The DNA for the CDR3 is TGTGCCAGCAGTTTCGGCAGCGATTCCTACGAGCAGTACTTC. Residues: CASSFGSDSYEQYF.

This clonotype appeared once. The chain combines TRBV11-2 with TRBJ2-1; TRBD2 matches at 12 bases. The CDR3 has 20 residues. After removal of 3 bases from V and 7 bases from J, the junction contained 19 bases not matched to a gene. Germline V gives CDR1 SGHAT, CDR2 FQNNGV. The chain's CDR3 is CASSFLPSGLAGLNRNEQFF. In DNA form, the CDR3 reads TGTGCCAGCAGCTTTCTTCCTTCGGGACTAGCGGGTCTGAACAGGAATGAGCAGTTCTTC.

This chain links TRBV20-1 with TRBJ2-1; D unresolved. The CDR3 runs 13 residues. Germline CDR1 is DFQATT and CDR2 is SNEGSKA (reference sequence). V lost 3 bases and J 4 bases, leaving 10 bases between the germline ends. For the CDR3, the DNA is TGCAGTGCTAGGGTTGACTTGTACAATGAGCAGTTCTTC. It encodes CSARVDLYNEQFF.

This clonotype has ten or more counts. In DNA, the CDR3 is TGTGCCAGCAGTTTACCAGCGGGCTCCGGGGAGCTGTTTTTT. Its protein is CASSLPAGSGELFF. This rearrangement joins TRBV12-3 or TRBV12-4 to TRBJ2-2; perhaps TRBD2 as D (6 bases). The V gene lost 2 bases and the J gene lost 6 bases, with 10 bases spanning the gap. The CDR3 length is 14 residues.

There are many counts of this clonotype. The chain carries TRBV20-1 and TRBJ2-5, with 10 positions matching TRBD2. The germline V gene encodes CDR1 DFQATT and CDR2 SNEGSKA (reference sequence). CDR3 length: 13 residues. After removal of 6 bases from V and 2 bases from J, the junction contained 3 bases not matched to a gene. CDR3 sequence: CSALGLAQETQYF. DNA for the CDR3: TGCAGTGCCTTGGGACTAGCGCAAGAGACCCAGTACTTC.

This clonotype was counted at least ten times. This chain connects TRBV12-3 or TRBV12-4 to TRBJ1-4; D might be TRBD1 (6 bases). This CDR3 is built from 14 residues. V lost 3 bases, J lost 8 bases, and 13 bases lay in between. The CDR3 DNA reads as TGTGCCAGCAGTTTTGACAGGACTTTGGAAAAACTGTTTTTT. This gives the protein CASSFDRTLEKLFF.

This sequence joins TRBV7-2 and TRBJ2-7; D uncertain. V lost 3 bases and J lost 5, with 5 bases in between. The germline gives CDR1 SGHTA, CDR2 FQGNSA. The CDR3 is made up of 11 amino acids. CDR3 nucleotides: TGTGCCAGCAGCTTTTTAAACGAGCAGTACTTC. Protein sequence: CASSFLNEQYF.

This clonotype was seen many times. This rearrangement joins TRBV20-1 to TRBJ2-1; 7 bases map to TRBD2. CDR1 is DFQATT and CDR2 is SNEGSKA in the germline V gene (reference sequence). The CDR3 runs 12 residues. Trimming took 4 bases from V and 9 from J; bases not matched to a gene: 6. CDR3 loop: CSANGLVGEQFF. In nucleotides, the CDR3 is TGCAGTGCTAACGGACTAGTTGGTGAGCAGTTCTTC.

In its sample, this clonotype was seen many times. The chain links TRBV7-2 to TRBJ2-7; 8 bases map to TRBD2. J lost 4 bases, V lost 2 bases, and 4 bases had no gene match. The length of the CDR3 is 14 residues. Germline CDR1 reads SGHTA; CDR2 reads FQGNSA. The CDR3 sequence: CASSLTAGGYEQYF. DNA of the CDR3: TGTGCCAGCAGCTTAACGGCGGGAGGTTACGAGCAGTACTTC.

The chain joins TRBV18 to TRBJ2-4; a possible D gene is TRBD2 (6 bases). The CDR3 covers 18 residues. Trimming took 3 bases from V and 0 from J, leaving 18 bases between them. Germline V gene sequence: CDR1 KGHSH, CDR2 LQKENI. The chain's CDR3 is CASSPLGLKTLAKNIQYF. The CDR3 DNA follows: TGTGCCAGCTCACCCCTGGGACTGAAGACGTTAGCCAAAAACATTCAGTACTTC.

This clonotype was observed many times. The rearrangement joins TRBV11-1 to TRBJ2-3; no clear D gene. The CDR3 is made up of 15 amino acids. V lost 5 bases, J lost 0 bases, and 12 bases lay in between. Germline CDR1 is SGHAT and CDR2 is FQDESV (reference sequence). The CDR3 region has the DNA TGTGCCAGCAGCCCGGGCGTCCCTAGCACAGATACGCAGTATTTT. This gives the protein CASSPGVPSTDTQYF.

J is TRBJ2-7 and V is TRBV29-1; 15 bases agree with TRBD2. The CDR3 is made up of 15 amino acids. Germline V gene lookup returns CDR1 SQVTM and CDR2 ANQGSEA. V lost 6 bases to trimming and J lost 4 bases; unmatched junction nucleotides: 7. The CDR3 region is CSVGLAGGVSYEQYF. DNA of the CDR3: TGCAGCGTGGGACTAGCGGGAGGAGTTTCGTACGAGCAGTACTTC.

This clonotype was observed many times. The genes are TRBV7-9 and TRBJ1-5, with a weak D call TRBD1 (6 bases). The germline CDR1 and CDR2 sequences are SEHNR and FQNEAQ (reference sequence). This CDR3 region has 18 residues. V was clipped by 1 base and J by 3 bases, with 19 bases between them. The CDR3 DNA follows: TGTGCCAGCAGCTTAGGACTGAGTGGACAGAAACACAATCAGCCCCAGCATTTT. This codes for CASSLGLSGQKHNQPQHF.

This clonotype was seen at least ten times. The chain joins TRBV19 to TRBJ2-7; D is tentatively TRBD1 or TRBD2 (5 bases each). The length of the CDR3 is 14 residues. V was trimmed by 7 bases and J by 1 base, leaving 14 bases between them. CDR1 is LNHDA and CDR2 is SQIVND in the germline V gene (reference sequence). This CDR3 reads CASTPSGGSYEQYF. In DNA, the CDR3 is TGTGCCAGTACCCCAAGTGGGGGTTCCTACGAGCAGTACTTC.

This chain connects TRBV20-1 to TRBJ2-7; D remains ambiguous. The germline V gene has CDR1 DFQATT and CDR2 SNEGSKA (reference sequence). V was clipped by 3 bases and J by 3 bases, with 12 bases between them. The CDR3 has 13 amino acids. CDR3 loop: CSARATLDYEQYF. The CDR3 nucleotides read TGCAGTGCTAGGGCGACCTTGGACTACGAGCAGTACTTC.

This clonotype was picked up many times. The CDR3, as DNA: TGTGCCAGCAGCCCCCGGACGGCCAATTCACCCCTCCACTTT. It encodes CASSPRTANSPLHF. The chain joins TRBV3-1 to TRBJ1-6; no reliable D call. V lost 4 bases to trimming and J lost 7 bases, with 11 bases between them. The CDR3 extends over 14 amino acids. Looked up from germline, CDR1 is LGHDT and CDR2 is YNNKEL (reference sequence).

This clonotype was counted at least ten times. CDR3 sequence reads: CASSFVAVFGELFF. In DNA form, the CDR3 reads TGTGCCAGCAGTTTTGTAGCCGTGTTCGGGGAGCTGTTTTTT. J is TRBJ2-2 and V is TRBV28, with D unclear. Trimming removed 3 bases from V and 7 bases from J, with 12 bases in between. CDR3 length: 14 residues. CDR1 and CDR2 (germline): MDHEN, SYDVKM.

The sample holds many counts of this clonotype. This chain joins TRBV21-1 and TRBJ2-3. TRBV21-1 is a pseudogene. The CDR3 contains 14 residues. The CDR3 DNA is TGTGCCAGCTCCTGGGGAATTAGCACAGATACGCAGTATTTT. Amino acids: CASSWGISTDTQYF.

This clonotype was counted at least ten times. The V call is TRBV28, the J call TRBJ2-1, with TRBD2 matching 7 bases. The CDR3 sequence is 14 residues long. The germline V gene encodes CDR1 MDHEN and CDR2 SYDVKM. V was pared by 8 bases and J by 5 bases, with 9 bases of the junction left unmatched. DNA of the CDR3: TGTGCCAGCCCAGCGGGACCTCCCGACAATGAGCAGTTCTTC. This translates into CASPAGPPDNEQFF.

The V call is TRBV3-1, the J call TRBJ1-2; 11 bases agree with TRBD1. In germline, CDR1 is LGHDT, CDR2 YNNKEL (reference sequence). V was pared by 4 bases and J by 2 bases, with 0 bases of the junction left unmatched. This CDR3 has 14 amino acids. The CDR3: CASSRDRGNYGYTF. The CDR3, as DNA: TGTGCCAGCAGCCGGGACAGGGGGAACTATGGCTACACCTTC.

This clonotype has a count of ten or more. The genes are TRBV7-2 and TRBJ2-3; no reliable D call. The V gene's germline CDR1 is SGHTA and CDR2 FQGNSA. There are 14 residues in the CDR3. Between the trimmed V and J ends, which lost 2 bases and 2 bases, there was a span of 8 bases. CDR3 nucleotides: TGTGCCAGCAGCTTACTGACGTTCACAGATACGCAGTATTTT. This translates into CASSLLTFTDTQYF. Looking up the rest from reference TRBV7-2 and TRBJ2-3 gives the full variable domain: GAGVSQSPSNKVTEKGKDVELRCDPISGHTALYWYRQSLGQGLEFLIYFQGNSAPDKSGLPSDRFSAERTGGSVSTLTIQRTQQEDSAVYLCASSLLTFTDTQYFGPGTRLTVL.

This rearrangement joins TRBV11-2 to TRBJ2-3, with D tentatively TRBD2 (5 bases). Germline V lookup: CDR1 SGHAT, CDR2 FQNNGV. V lost 5 bases and J lost 5, with 17 bases in between. The CDR3 sequence is 15 residues long. CDR3 amino acids: CASSLNTYAGDTQYF. The CDR3 region has the DNA TGTGCCAGCAGCCTCAATACCTACGCGGGAGATACGCAGTATTTT.

The chain has TRBV29-1 and TRBJ2-1; D remains ambiguous. This CDR3 is built from 11 residues. The germline gives CDR1 SQVTM, CDR2 ANQGSEA. Trimming left V 4 bases short and J 4 bases short, with 5 bases between. The CDR3 DNA is TGCAGCGTTGTGGGATACAATGAGCAGTTCTTC. Translating gives CSVVGYNEQFF.